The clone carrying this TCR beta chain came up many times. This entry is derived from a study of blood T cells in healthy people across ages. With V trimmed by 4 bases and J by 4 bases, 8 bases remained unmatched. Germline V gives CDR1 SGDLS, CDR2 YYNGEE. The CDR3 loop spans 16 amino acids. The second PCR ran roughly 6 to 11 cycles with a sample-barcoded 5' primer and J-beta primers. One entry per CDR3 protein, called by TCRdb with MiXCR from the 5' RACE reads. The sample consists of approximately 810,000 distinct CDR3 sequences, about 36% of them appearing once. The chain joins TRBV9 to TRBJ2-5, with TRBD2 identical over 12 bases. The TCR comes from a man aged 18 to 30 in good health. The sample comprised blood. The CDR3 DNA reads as TGTGCCAGCAGCCTCCCGCAGGGACTAGCGGGAGAGACCCAGTACTTC. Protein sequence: CASSLPQGLAGETQYF.